The present entry profiles one TCR beta chain with its context. Its antigen remains unidentified. Germline-derived CDR1 and CDR2 are SGHDN and FVKESK. The CDR3 runs to 12 residues. The ends were cut back, 4 bases at V and 7 bases at J, with 10 bases in the middle. The study sampled nominally healthy donors, though unrecorded immune exposures were likely. The PCR made use of 60 Vbeta and 13 Jbeta primers. The data were produced by immunoSEQ multiplex PCR, yet TCRdb's version contains in-frame clones alone and is incomplete. The sample totals fewer than 250,000 clones. These data originate in a study of cytomegalovirus exposure and HLA in healthy donors. Turning to the study itself: There were 65 million to 85 million unique TCRs (from HLA-typed donors) in an early data release.

General study points: HLA alleles showed associations with 16,951 TCR beta sequences in a later analysis, at a 0.05 false discovery rate. Cytomegalovirus association was assigned to under 200 TCR beta chains.

Specimen: PBMCs. This TCR was recovered from a young woman in good health and CMV-seropositive. The chain uses TRBV14 and TRBJ2-5; TRBD2 might be the D (6 bases). DNA of the CDR3: TGTGCCAGCAGCCTCATGGAGGGGACCCAGTACTTC. It yields the protein CASSLMEGTQYF.